The 19 T cell receptor beta chains listed next were all sequenced from one sample in a study of metastatic and nonmetastatic thyroid tumors. From the PCR reads, TCRdb re-called clones with MiXCR. The table records under 95,000 clones, about 12% of them present only once. Before thyroid surgery, none of the patients had received any treatment. Sequenced sample: blood. These receptors all stem from a female donor with papillary thyroid cancer or a benign thyroid nodule (not recorded which). Some clones in this sample may be carry-over from other donors' samples.

This clone appeared once. This chain links TRBV13 with TRBJ2-6, with 8 positions matching TRBD1. This CDR3 spans 19 amino acids. The J segment lost 0 bases and the V segment lost 5 bases, leaving 12 bases of the junction unmatched. Germline loops: CDR1 PRHDT, CDR2 FYEKMQ (reference sequence). CDR3 sequence: CASSLTGTGLRSGANVLTF. In DNA form, the CDR3 reads TGTGCCAGCAGCCTGACCGGGACAGGTCTTCGCTCTGGGGCCAACGTCCTGACTTTC.

This clone was detected ten times or more. The gene calls are TRBV6-1 and TRBJ1-5, with D possibly being TRBD1 (5 bases). Per germline, CDR1 MNHNS and CDR2 SASEGT. V was clipped by 7 bases and J by 6 bases, with 10 bases between them. The CDR3 sequence is 12 residues long. CDR3 sequence: CASILRGQPQHF. CDR3 sequence (DNA): TGTGCCAGCATTCTAAGGGGTCAGCCCCAGCATTTT.

This clone was found many times. The chain links TRBV7-2 to TRBJ2-7, with D perhaps matching TRBD1 (5 bases). CDR1 SGHTA and CDR2 FQGNSA come from the germline V gene. This CDR3 spans 12 amino acids. V shed 5 bases and J shed 3 bases, with 8 bases lying between them. CDR3 amino acids: CASSIQGYEQYF. CDR3 nucleotide sequence: TGTGCCAGCAGCATCCAGGGCTACGAGCAGTACTTC.

This clone was detected ten times or more. The chain is built from TRBV5-1 and TRBJ2-5, with D unresolved. Germline V CDR1 and CDR2: SGHRS, YFSETQ. The CDR3 length is 14 residues. V lost 0 bases and J 2 bases, leaving 8 bases between the germline ends. CDR3 nucleotide sequence: TGCGCCAGCAGCTTGGCCGGTAAACAAGAGACCCAGTACTTC. It yields the protein CASSLAGKQETQYF.

This clone was seen repeatedly, ten times or more. The chain combines TRBV7-2 with TRBJ2-3; 8 bases align to TRBD2. Germline V gene sequence: CDR1 SGHTA, CDR2 FQGNSA. The CDR3 contains 15 residues. The J segment lost 2 bases and the V segment lost 7 bases, leaving 8 bases of the junction unmatched. The CDR3 reads CASTPRGGLTDTQYF. CDR3 nucleotide sequence: TGTGCCAGCACCCCTCGGGGGGGTCTCACAGATACGCAGTATTTT.

This clone was detected ten times or more. This rearrangement joins TRBV11-2 to TRBJ1-2, with a tentative D call TRBD1 (5 bases). V was pared by 5 bases and J by 8 bases, with 21 bases between. The CDR3 has 15 residues. CDR1 and CDR2 (germline): SGHAT, FQNNGV. The CDR3 DNA reads TGTGCCAGCAGCCAGGTAGGGGTAGCTATTGGAGGCTACACCTTC. Its translation is CASSQVGVAIGGYTF.

This clone was counted ten times or more. Other DNA variants within this sample encode the same CDR3. The chain joins TRBV10-3 to TRBJ2-5; TRBD1 matches 11 bases. V lost 6 bases and J lost 3; bases outside the gene matches: 6. The germline CDR1 and CDR2 sequences are ENHRY and SYGVKD. The CDR3 is made up of 15 amino acids. CDR3 in DNA: TGTGCCATCAGCGAGGGACAGGGGGTAAAAGAGACCCAGTACTTC. Translation gives CAISEGQGVKETQYF.

At least ten counts were recorded for this clone. V usage is TRBV4-1 and J usage is TRBJ2-1; a possible D gene is TRBD2 (5 bases). Trimming took off 1 base at V and 10 bases at J, with 14 bases between the two ends. The CDR3 runs 14 residues. The germline V gene encodes CDR1 MGHRA and CDR2 YSYEKL. As DNA, the CDR3 is TGCGCCAGCAGCCAAGGGACTGGGGTAGCGGAGCAGTTCTTC. The encoded protein is CASSQGTGVAEQFF.

This clone was seen repeatedly, ten times or more. CDR3 loop: CASSLGPTGNGYTF. The CDR3 nucleotides read TGTGCCAGCAGCTTGGGCCCCACAGGGAATGGCTACACCTTC. The genes are TRBV5-8 and TRBJ1-2, with D perhaps matching TRBD1 (6 bases). The germline V and J ends were trimmed by 0 bases and 6 bases, with 12 bases remaining between them. CDR1 SGHTS and CDR2 YDEGEE come from the germline V gene. The CDR3 has 14 residues.

This clone was seen ten or more times. The genes are TRBV30 and TRBJ1-1; no reliable D call. Trimming took 8 bases from V and 0 from J, leaving 10 bases between them. Germline V CDR1 and CDR2: GTSNPN, SVGIG (reference sequence). The CDR3 loop spans 12 amino acids. As DNA, the CDR3 is TGTGCCCGCGGACGGATGAACACTGAAGCTTTCTTT. Its protein product is CARGRMNTEAFF.

This clone was seen many times. At the DNA level, this CDR3 is encoded by other sequences in the same sample as well. In DNA, the CDR3 is TGTGCCAGCGGGGAGAACACCGGGGAGCTGTTTTTT. This codes for CASGENTGELFF. The V gene is TRBV28, the J gene TRBJ2-2; D not certain. Germline V gives CDR1 MDHEN, CDR2 SYDVKM. V was cut by 8 bases and J by 1 base, with 5 bases left in between. The CDR3 loop spans 12 amino acids.

This clone was counted at least ten times. The chain is built from TRBV20-1 and TRBJ2-2, with no clear D. The CDR3 runs 14 residues. In germline, CDR1 is DFQATT, CDR2 SNEGSKA (reference sequence). Trimming took 2 bases from V and 1 from J, leaving 8 bases between them. CDR3 amino acids: CSARWNRNTGELFF. The CDR3 DNA reads TGCAGTGCTAGATGGAACAGGAACACCGGGGAGCTGTTTTTT.

This clone has ten or more counts. The chain uses TRBV20-1 and TRBJ2-1; unclear D gene. The germline CDR1 and CDR2 sequences are DFQATT and SNEGSKA (reference sequence). The CDR3 contains 12 residues. Trimming took 3 bases from V and 8 from J, leaving 11 bases between them. This CDR3 is CSASLGIHEQFF. CDR3 nucleotides: TGCAGTGCTAGCTTGGGGATACATGAGCAGTTCTTC.

This clone was counted many times. This sequence joins TRBV12-3 or TRBV12-4 and TRBJ2-2; 7 bases line up with TRBD2. V was clipped by 1 base and J by 2 bases; unmatched bases: 10. This CDR3 has 18 amino acids. CDR3 loop: CASSLEFGLAVNTGELFF. The CDR3 region has the DNA TGTGCCAGCAGTTTAGAATTCGGGCTAGCGGTTAACACCGGGGAGCTGTTTTTT.

This clone has a count of ten or more. The chain employs TRBV9 and TRBJ2-7, with 9 bases lining up with TRBD1. V was pared by 3 bases and J by 8 bases, with 6 bases of the junction left unmatched. Germline CDR1 is SGDLS and CDR2 is YYNGEE. This CDR3 is 13 amino acids long. The CDR3 DNA sequence: TGTGCCAGCAGCGCCGGGACAGGGTGGAAGCAGTACTTC. It is translated as CASSAGTGWKQYF.

This clone was counted at least ten times. The CDR3 DNA reads as TGTGCCAGCAGCTTAGCGGGTTACGGCCTCACAGATACGCAGTATTTT. It codes for CASSLAGYGLTDTQYF. The V call is TRBV7-2, the J call TRBJ2-3; D not certain. The CDR3 spans 16 residues. Trimming removed 0 bases at V and 2 bases at J, with 12 bases between. Germline V gene sequence: CDR1 SGHTA, CDR2 FQGNSA.

This clone was seen at least ten times. The CDR3 DNA reads TGCAGCGCCGGAGGACAGGGCCCTAACTATGGCTACACCTTC. It encodes CSAGGQGPNYGYTF. The chain has TRBV29-1 and TRBJ1-2; 8 bases fit TRBD1. There are 14 residues in the CDR3. Germline loops: CDR1 SQVTM, CDR2 ANQGSEA. V trimming: 7 bases; J trimming: 0 bases; junction bases outside the gene matches: 7.

This clone showed up many times. The same CDR3 arises from other DNA sequences in this sample as well. This chain joins TRBV6-1 and TRBJ2-5; 7 nucleotides agree with TRBD2. The trim removed 1 base at V and 4 bases at J, leaving 6 bases unmatched. The CDR3 totals 15 residues. CDR1 is MNHNS, CDR2 SASEGT, per germline. This CDR3 reads CASSEGEGMIETQYF. The DNA for the CDR3 is TGTGCCAGCAGTGAAGGGGAGGGGATGATAGAGACCCAGTACTTC.

This clone was seen more than once but under ten times. A much larger clone differs from this one at a single base, so this may be a read error. The rearrangement links TRBV6-4 to TRBJ1-1; D is unclear. The length of the CDR3 is 16 residues. The germline V gene encodes CDR1 MRHNA and CDR2 SNTAGT. V shed 8 bases and J shed 3 bases, with 22 bases lying between them. The DNA for the CDR3 is TGTGCCAGCGGTCCGTTGGTGAAGAATATGGACACTGAAGCTTTCTTT. Amino acids: CASGPLVKNMDTEAFF.